This is a list of T cell receptor beta chains from one sample in a study of T cell responses to AZD1222 COVID-19 vaccine. Using immunoSEQ multiplex PCR, the repertoire was profiled, and TCRdb retains in-frame clones only, with some absent. The repertoire holds 210,000 or so clones, with under 95% as singletons. Specimen: peripheral blood, collected on day 0 of MenACWY control vaccination. These receptors were obtained from an adult in good health. CDR3s include the opening cysteine and the closing phenylalanine or tryptophan. D genes are given only for firm matches. Some rows have no size entry. The others give once, few or many, or a class for an expanded clone.

v_gene	d_gene	abundance	j_gene	CDR3aa	CDR3nt
TRBV30	-	-	TRBJ1-5	CAWSPGNQPQHF	TGTGCCTGGAGTCCCGGCAATCAGCCCCAGCATTTT
TRBV4-3	TRBD1	-	TRBJ1-6	CASSQTLDRAKNNSPLHF	TGCGCCAGCAGCCAAACCCTAGACAGGGCGAAAAATAATTCACCCCTCCACTTT
TRBV7-2	TRBD1	-	TRBJ2-5	CASSSNRGQGETQYF	TGTGCCAGCAGCTCGAACAGGGGGCAGGGGGAGACCCAGTACTTC
TRBV5-6	-	-	TRBJ1-5	CASSGYNQPQHF	TGTGCCAGCAGCGGCTACAATCAGCCCCAGCATTTT
TRBV5-6	-	-	TRBJ1-1	CASRPPGTANTEAFF	TGTGCCAGCAGACCCCCCGGGACGGCGAACACTGAAGCTTTCTTT
TRBV19	TRBD2	-	TRBJ2-5	CASTTSRPIQETQYF	TGTGCCAGTACGACTAGCCGACCTATTCAAGAGACCCAGTACTTC
TRBV6-2/TRBV6-3	-	-	TRBJ1-6	CASSYSIRGAANSPLHF	TGTGCCAGCAGTTACTCGATTCGCGGGGCCGCTAATTCACCCCTCCACTTT
TRBV25-1	-	-	TRBJ1-4	CASSEYGQEKLFF	TGTGCCAGCAGTGAATATGGGCAGGAAAAACTGTTTTTT
TRBV30	TRBD1	-	TRBJ1-6	CACPRDRSSYNSPLHF	TGTGCCTGCCCCCGGGACAGGAGCTCCTATAATTCACCCCTCCACTTT
TRBV19	-	once	TRBJ1-3	CAASPIRSGNTIYF	TGTGCCGCCTCCCCGATTAGGTCTGGAAACACCATATATTTT
TRBV6-4	-	-	TRBJ1-6	CASSPTVYNSPLHF	TGTGCCAGCAGTCCGACAGTATATAATTCACCCCTCCACTTT
TRBV4-3	-	-	TRBJ2-1	CASSLRSAGASYNEQFF	TGCGCCAGCAGCCTGCGATCGGCGGGGGCCTCCTACAATGAGCAGTTCTTC
TRBV7-8	-	-	TRBJ1-2	CASSSGTGGNYGYTF	TGTGCCAGCAGCTCCGGGACCGGGGGTAACTATGGCTACACCTTC
TRBV6-5	-	-	TRBJ2-7	CASKGLHEQYF	TGTGCCTCTAAGGGGCTCCACGAGCAGTACTTC
TRBV7-9	-	-	TRBJ2-2	CASSSAAGAPTGELFF	TGTGCCAGCAGCTCAGCTGCGGGGGCCCCAACCGGGGAGCTGTTTTTT
TRBV19	-	-	TRBJ1-4	CASSTQGEKLFF	TGTGCCAGTAGTACCCAGGGTGAAAAACTGTTTTTT
TRBV19	-	-	TRBJ2-1	CASSTPGAGSYNEQFF	TGTGCCAGTAGTACCCCAGGGGCGGGCTCCTACAATGAGCAGTTCTTC
TRBV5-1	TRBD1	-	TRBJ1-5	CASSFRGWVTPPQHF	TGCGCCAGCAGCTTCAGGGGGTGGGTGACACCACCCCAGCATTTT
TRBV19	-	few	TRBJ1-2	CASSIQFQLNYGYTF	TGTGCCAGTAGTATTCAATTTCAACTTAACTATGGCTACACCTTC
TRBV4-2	-	-	TRBJ2-2	CASSSSSSGPFPGELFF	TGTGCCAGCAGCTCCTCGAGTAGCGGACCTTTTCCCGGGGAGCTGTTTTTT
TRBV30	TRBD1	few	TRBJ1-3	CAWSAPGQVGGNTIYF	TGTGCCTGGAGTGCCCCGGGACAGGTCGGAGGAAACACCATATATTTT
TRBV2	TRBD1	-	TRBJ1-4	CASRDTGVSGEKLFF	TGTGCCAGCAGGGATACAGGGGTGTCCGGTGAAAAACTGTTTTTT
TRBV28	-	once	TRBJ1-4	CASSFKARRGEKLFF	TGTGCCAGCAGTTTTAAGGCGCGACGGGGTGAAAAACTGTTTTTT
TRBV3-1/TRBV3-2	-	-	TRBJ1-1	CASSQQGAPGAFF	TGTGCCAGCAGCCAACAAGGGGCACCAGGCGCTTTCTTT
TRBV4-2	TRBD2	-	TRBJ2-5	CASSQDTAGGLQETQYF	TGTGCCAGCAGCCAAGATACAGCGGGGGGGTTACAAGAGACCCAGTACTTC
TRBV27	-	-	TRBJ2-1	CAFGGGGPSSYNEQFF	TGTGCCTTTGGGGGCGGGGGTCCTAGCTCCTACAATGAGCAGTTCTTC
TRBV18	-	-	TRBJ2-4	CASSPGTGNIQYF	TGTGCCAGCTCACCAGGGACGGGTAACATTCAGTACTTC